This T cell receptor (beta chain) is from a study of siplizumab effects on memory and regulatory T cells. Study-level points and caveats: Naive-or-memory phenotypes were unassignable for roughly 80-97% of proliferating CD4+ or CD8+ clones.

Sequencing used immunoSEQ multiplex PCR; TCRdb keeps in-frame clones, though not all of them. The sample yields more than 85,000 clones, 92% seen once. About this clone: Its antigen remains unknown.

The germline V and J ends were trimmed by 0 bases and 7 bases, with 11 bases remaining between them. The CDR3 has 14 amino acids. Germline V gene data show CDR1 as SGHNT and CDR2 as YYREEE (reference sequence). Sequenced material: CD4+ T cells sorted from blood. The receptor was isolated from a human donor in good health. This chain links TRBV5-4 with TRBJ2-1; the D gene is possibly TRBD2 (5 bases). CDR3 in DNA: TGTGCCAGCAGCTTGGACCCACTAGAAAATGAGCAGTTCTTC. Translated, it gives CASSLDPLENEQFF.